This is a list of T cell receptor beta chains from one sample in a study of blood T cell repertoires in COVID-19. Sequencing was performed with immunoSEQ multiplex PCR; in TCRdb, only in-frame clones are kept and a portion is missing. This table holds 270,000 or so clones, roughly 80% found once. Sequenced: peripheral blood. The source is a human donor with COVID-19, enrolled during active disease. The donor label of this sample is uncertain. CDR3s include the opening cysteine and the closing phenylalanine or tryptophan. A D gene is named only where the DNA matches it firmly. Size is stated for part of the rows, as once, few or many counts, or as a class when the clone is expanded.

D	V	size	J	DNA	CDR3
-	TRBV9	-	TRBJ2-7	TGTGCCAGCAGCGCAGCGGGCGCCGTCTACGAGCAGTACTTC	CASSAAGAVYEQYF
-	TRBV11-3	-	TRBJ1-5	TGTGCCAGCAGGGCCTTTAGCAATCAGCCCCAGCATTTT	CASRAFSNQPQHF
-	TRBV19	-	TRBJ1-2	TGTGCCAGTAGTATTGCAGATGGCTACACCTTC	CASSIADGYTF
-	TRBV5-4	-	TRBJ1-2	TGTGCCAGCAGCTTATCGGGGGGGAACTATGGCTACACCTTC	CASSLSGGNYGYTF
TRBD2	TRBV19	-	TRBJ2-7	TGTGCCAGTAGTAGGCACGGCACGGGACTAGCGGGAGTTTCCACCTACGAGCAGTACTTC	CASSRHGTGLAGVSTYEQYF
TRBD2	TRBV20-1	-	TRBJ2-7	TGCAGTGCTAGTAGCGGGACGAGCTCCTACGAGCAGTACTTC	CSASSGTSSYEQYF
-	TRBV7-2	few	TRBJ2-2	TGTGCCAGCAGCTTAGTCGCGAACACCGGGGAGCTGTTTTTT	CASSLVANTGELFF
TRBD2	TRBV10-3	-	TRBJ2-1	TGTGCCATCAGTACTGGACTAGCGGGAGTAGGAGGGGAGCAGTTCTTC	CAISTGLAGVGGEQFF
-	TRBV18	few	TRBJ1-1	TGTGCCAGCTCACCATCAGCAGGGGACACTGAAGCTTTCTTT	CASSPSAGDTEAFF
-	TRBV6-6	few	TRBJ2-3	TGTGCCAGCAGTTACTCGGAGAGGGGGACGCAGTATTTT	CASSYSERGTQYF
TRBD2	TRBV19	-	TRBJ2-1	TGTGCCAGTACCCCTTTAGCGGGGAGCTACAATGAGCAGTTCTTC	CASTPLAGSYNEQFF
TRBD1	TRBV28	-	TRBJ1-2	TGTGCCAGCAGTTTAATTTCGGAAGACAGGGTCTATGGCTACACCTTC	CASSLISEDRVYGYTF
-	TRBV7-8	-	TRBJ1-1	TGTGCCAGCAGCTTAGTTCCAGGGATCTACACTGAAGCTTTCTTT	CASSLVPGIYTEAFF
-	TRBV30	once	TRBJ1-3	TGTGCCTGGTGGGAGGGTTCTTTATCTGGAAACACCATATATTTT	CAWWEGSLSGNTIYF
-	TRBV27	-	TRBJ1-2	TGTGCCAGCAGTTCCCGAAGGGAGGTCGGCTATGGCTACACCTTC	CASSSRREVGYGYTF
-	TRBV11-2	-	TRBJ1-1	TGTGCCAGCACCTGGAGGGAGGGGAGGAACACTGAAGCTTTCTTT	CASTWREGRNTEAFF
-	TRBV19	-	TRBJ1-5	TGTGCCAGTAGTATTGGGGCAGCAAATAGGGGTCAGCCCCAGCATTTT	CASSIGAANRGQPQHF
-	TRBV2	-	TRBJ1-3	TGTGCCAGCTCCCCACGGGCGGGGTACTCTGGAAACACCATATATTTT	CASSPRAGYSGNTIYF
-	TRBV4-1	-	TRBJ2-1	TGCGCCAGCAGCCGCGGACAGACTGGGCCAAGCGGCCTTTCCTACAATGAGCAGTTCTTC	CASSRGQTGPSGLSYNEQFF
TRBD2	TRBV4-2	-	TRBJ2-2	TGTGCCAGCAGCCAAGACCGCAGGTGGGATTTGGCGGGAGGGCCGAGCACCGGGGAGCTGTTTTTT	CASSQDRRWDLAGGPSTGELFF
-	TRBV3-1/TRBV3-2	-	TRBJ2-7	TGTGCCAGCAGCCCCATCGGGACTTACTCCTACGAGCAGTACTTC	CASSPIGTYSYEQYF
TRBD1	TRBV19	-	TRBJ1-2	TGTGCCAGTAGTGAGGGGGCTCGGGGCTACACCTTC	CASSEGARGYTF
TRBD1	TRBV10-3	few	TRBJ2-1	TGTGCCATCAGGGGACAGGGTGTAGACCCAAGCTCCTACAATGAGCAGTTCTTC	CAIRGQGVDPSSYNEQFF
-	TRBV27	-	TRBJ1-4	TGTGCCAGCAGTCCTCTCCCGCAGGGTGATAATGAAAAACTGTTTTTT	CASSPLPQGDNEKLFF
TRBD1	TRBV10-3	once	TRBJ1-1	TGTGCCATCAGTCAGGAACTTCAGGGGGTGACTGAAGCTTTCTTT	CAISQELQGVTEAFF
TRBD2	TRBV7-3	-	TRBJ2-2	TGTGCCAGCAGCTTATCTCTAGCGGGAGGTCCCGGGGAGCTGTTTTTT	CASSLSLAGGPGELFF
-	TRBV7-2	once	TRBJ1-4	TGTGCCAGCAGCTTAGACAGGTACAATGAAAAACTGTTTTTT	CASSLDRYNEKLFF
-	TRBV6-4	-	TRBJ1-1	TGTGCCAGCAGTGACTCCTACGAGGACACTGAAGCTTTCTTT	CASSDSYEDTEAFF
TRBD1	TRBV28	-	TRBJ2-5	TGTGCCAGCAGTTTAGCGAGCGGGACAGGGTTCGCGGAGACCCAGTACTTC	CASSLASGTGFAETQYF
-	TRBV27	-	TRBJ2-2	TGTGCCAGCAGCCCGGGGCGGGAAAGCACCGGGGAGCTGTTTTTT	CASSPGRESTGELFF
TRBD1	TRBV28	few	TRBJ2-2	TGTGCCAGCAGTCGGGACAGGGGGTGGACCGGGGAGCTGTTTTTT	CASSRDRGWTGELFF
TRBD1	TRBV10-3	few	TRBJ1-2	TGTGCCACGGGACAGAATGGCTACACCTTC	CATGQNGYTF